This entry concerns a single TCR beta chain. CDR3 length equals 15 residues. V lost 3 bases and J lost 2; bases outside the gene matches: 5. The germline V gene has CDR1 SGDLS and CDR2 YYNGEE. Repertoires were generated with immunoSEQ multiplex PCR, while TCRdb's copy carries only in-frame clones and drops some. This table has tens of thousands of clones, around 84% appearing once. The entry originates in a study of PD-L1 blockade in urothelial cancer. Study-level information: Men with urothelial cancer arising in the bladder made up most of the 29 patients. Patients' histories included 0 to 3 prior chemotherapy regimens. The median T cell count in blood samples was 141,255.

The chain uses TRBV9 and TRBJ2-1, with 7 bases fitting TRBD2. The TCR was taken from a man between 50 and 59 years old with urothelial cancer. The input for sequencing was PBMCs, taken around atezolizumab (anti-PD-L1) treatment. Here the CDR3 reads CASSALGTTYNEQFF. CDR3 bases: TGTGCCAGCAGCGCGCTAGGGACTACCTACAATGAGCAGTTCTTC. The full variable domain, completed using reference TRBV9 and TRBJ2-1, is DSGVTQTPKHLITATGQRVTLRCSPRSGDLSVYWYQQSLDQGLQFLIQYYNGEERAKGNILERFSAQQFPDLHSELNLSSLELGDSALYFCASSALGTTYNEQFFGPGTRLTVL.